Here is one T cell receptor beta chain with its context. Its antigen remains unidentified. No quality values exist for individual bases; no much larger clone is one base distant. This sample stems from a study of blood T cell repertoires in COVID-19 (dated by TCRdb to about 2020). Study-wide context: The collaborator samples originated in the United States, Italy and Spain and spanned the acute and convalescent phases of COVID-19. The prospective study material was composed of cDNA or gDNA derived from T cells, B-cell-depleted T cells, or PBMCs. Where HLA class I and class II types were available, the types were taken from metadata supplied by the sample provider, not from assay-based typing. Deeply sampled blood TCRbeta repertoires from subjects exposed to, actively infected with, or recovered from COVID-19 were included in the dataset. A freely available public database, intended as a resource for researchers studying the immune response to SARS-CoV-2, is where the repertoires were released. The samples were drawn from two sources: the first 160 participants of the ongoing ImmuneRACE study, and some 1,300 subjects contributed by 6 global collaborators. Sample metadata almost always included a de-identified subject ID, COVID-19 status, age in years and sex. Summary of the overall study and its limitations: The quantity of clinical and demographic metadata differed by source and by participant and was supplied without curation.

One collaborating source in Seattle enrolled patients during active infection and followed them longitudinally through the course of disease. Each collaborating institution followed its own protocols to collect whole blood in K2EDTA tubes. Collaborator samples were shipped for TCRbeta analysis as frozen whole blood, isolated PBMCs, or DNA extracted from either sample type. TCRbeta CDR3 regions were amplified from genomic DNA by means of the immunoSEQ Assay, a bias-controlled multiplex PCR. The study's own analysis went as follows. Nucleated cell counts per sample were estimated from amplification of reference gene primers within the assay. To quantify the absolute abundance of each unique TCRbeta CDR3 rearrangement, sequence reads were collapsed and filtered. For each sample, productive Simpson clonality was calculated by taking the square root of Simpson's diversity index across productive rearrangements. TCRdb limited this immuneACCESS table to in-frame rearrangements with V and J called. A share of clones is missing; checked studies link under half to unresolved V genes, and the rest is unexplained. V and J calls plus clone size are reproduced from that table; the DNA served to infer D and trimming. In this sample the table shows more than 85,000 clones, around nine tenths of which occur a single time. The ten largest clones represent approximately 2% of the sample.

The TCR originated in a man over 45 with COVID-19, enrolled during active disease. The material sequenced was peripheral blood.

The encoded CDR3 is CASSSDRWNTEAFF. Here is the DNA: TGTGCCAGCAGCTCGGACAGGTGGAACACTGAAGCTTTCTTT. Recombination connected TRBV5-4 to TRBJ1-1, and 7 junction bases match TRBD1. Relative to germline, V is missing 3 bases and J is missing 1 base, with 3 bases of the junction outside any gene match. From cysteine to phenylalanine, the CDR3 is 14 amino acids long. The only DNA kept is the CDR3, 42 bases in frame from the first base. Looking up the germline V gene (reference sequence) yields CDR1 SGHNT and CDR2 YYREEE.